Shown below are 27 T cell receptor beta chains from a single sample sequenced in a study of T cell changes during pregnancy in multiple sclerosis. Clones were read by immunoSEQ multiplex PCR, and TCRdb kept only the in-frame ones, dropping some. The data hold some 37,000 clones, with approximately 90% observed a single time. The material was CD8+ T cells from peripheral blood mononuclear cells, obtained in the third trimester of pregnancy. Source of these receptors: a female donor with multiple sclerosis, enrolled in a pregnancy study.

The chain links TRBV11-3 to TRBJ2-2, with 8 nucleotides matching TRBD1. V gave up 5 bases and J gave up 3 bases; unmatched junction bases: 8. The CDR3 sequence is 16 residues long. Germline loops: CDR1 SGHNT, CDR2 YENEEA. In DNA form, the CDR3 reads TGTGCCAGCAGCATCCGGACAGGGTGGGACACCGGGGAGCTGTTTTTT. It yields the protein CASSIRTGWDTGELFF.

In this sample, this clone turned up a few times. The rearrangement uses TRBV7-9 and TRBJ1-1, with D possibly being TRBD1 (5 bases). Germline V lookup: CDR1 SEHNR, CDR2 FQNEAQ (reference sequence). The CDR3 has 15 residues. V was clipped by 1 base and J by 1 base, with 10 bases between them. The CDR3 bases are TGTGCCAGCAGCTTAGTAGGGGCAGCGAACACTGAAGCTTTCTTT. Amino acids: CASSLVGAANTEAFF.

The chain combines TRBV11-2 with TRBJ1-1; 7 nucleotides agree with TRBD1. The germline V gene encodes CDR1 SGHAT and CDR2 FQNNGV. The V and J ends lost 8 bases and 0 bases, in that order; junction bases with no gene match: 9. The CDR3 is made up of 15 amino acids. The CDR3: CASRSFDRVNTEAFF. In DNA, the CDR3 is TGTGCCAGCCGATCCTTTGACAGGGTGAACACTGAAGCTTTCTTT. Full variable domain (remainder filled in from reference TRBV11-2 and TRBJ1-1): EAGVAQSPRYKIIEKRQSVAFWCNPISGHATLYWYQQILGQGPKLLIQFQNNGVVDDSQLPKDRFSAERLKGVDSTLKIQPAKLEDSAVYLCASRSFDRVNTEAFFGQGTRLTVV.

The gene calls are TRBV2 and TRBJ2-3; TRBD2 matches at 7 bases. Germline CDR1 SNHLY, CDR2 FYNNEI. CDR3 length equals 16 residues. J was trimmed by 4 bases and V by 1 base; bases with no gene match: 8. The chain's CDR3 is CASSEEAGATSDTQYF. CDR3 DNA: TGTGCCAGCAGTGAAGAGGCGGGAGCGACGTCAGATACGCAGTATTTT.

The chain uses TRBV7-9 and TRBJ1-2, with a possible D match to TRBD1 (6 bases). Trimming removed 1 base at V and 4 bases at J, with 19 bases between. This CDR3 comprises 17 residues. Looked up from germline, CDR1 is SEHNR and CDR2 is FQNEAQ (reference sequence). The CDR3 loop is CASSLDTQGPFPYGYTF. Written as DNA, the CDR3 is TGTGCCAGCAGCTTAGATACACAGGGCCCATTCCCCTATGGCTACACCTTC.

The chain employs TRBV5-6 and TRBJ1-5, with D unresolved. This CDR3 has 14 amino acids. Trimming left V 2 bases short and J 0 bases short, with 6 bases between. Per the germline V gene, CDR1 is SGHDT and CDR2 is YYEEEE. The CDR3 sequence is CASSLAYSNQPQHF. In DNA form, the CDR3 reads TGTGCCAGCAGCTTAGCTTATAGCAATCAGCCCCAGCATTTT.

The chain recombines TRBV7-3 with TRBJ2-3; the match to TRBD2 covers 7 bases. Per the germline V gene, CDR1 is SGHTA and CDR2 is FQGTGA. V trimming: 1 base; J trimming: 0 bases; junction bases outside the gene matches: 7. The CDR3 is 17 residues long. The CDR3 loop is CASSLIGGETSTDTQYF. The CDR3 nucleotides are TGTGCCAGCAGCTTAATTGGGGGGGAAACCAGCACAGATACGCAGTATTTT. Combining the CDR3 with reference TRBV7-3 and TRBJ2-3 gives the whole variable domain GAGVSQTPSNKVTEKGKYVELRCDPISGHTALYWYRQSLGQGPEFLIYFQGTGAADDSGLPNDRFFAVRPEGSVSTLKIQRTERGDSAVYLCASSLIGGETSTDTQYFGPGTRLTVL.

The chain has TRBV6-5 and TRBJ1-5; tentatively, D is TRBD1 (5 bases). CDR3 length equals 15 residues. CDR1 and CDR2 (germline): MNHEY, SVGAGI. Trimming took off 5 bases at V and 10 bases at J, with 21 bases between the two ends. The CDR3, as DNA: TGTGCCAGCAGTATGGGCGCGGCAGGGATGCAACCCCAGCATTTT. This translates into CASSMGAAGMQPQHF.

The CDR3 nucleotides are TGTGCCTGGATGGGAGGTGACAATCAGCCCCAGCATTTT. It translates to CAWMGGDNQPQHF. The chain recombines TRBV30 with TRBJ1-5; D gene uncertain. V dropped 4 bases and J dropped 3 bases, with 10 bases sitting between them. The CDR3 extends over 13 amino acids. Germline CDR1 is GTSNPN and CDR2 is SVGIG (reference sequence).

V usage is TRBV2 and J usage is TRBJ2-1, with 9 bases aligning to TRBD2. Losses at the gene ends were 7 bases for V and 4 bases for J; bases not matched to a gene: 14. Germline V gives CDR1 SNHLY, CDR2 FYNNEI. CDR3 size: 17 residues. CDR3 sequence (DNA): TGTGCCAGCACCTCGTGGGCTAGCGGGGCTAGTTACAATGAGCAGTTCTTC. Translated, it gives CASTSWASGASYNEQFF.

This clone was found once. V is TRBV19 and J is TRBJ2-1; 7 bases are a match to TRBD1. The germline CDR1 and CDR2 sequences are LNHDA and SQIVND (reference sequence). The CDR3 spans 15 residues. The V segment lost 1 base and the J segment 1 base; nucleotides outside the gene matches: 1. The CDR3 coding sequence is TGTGCCAGTAGTATAGGGGGACAGTCCTACAATGAGCAGTTCTTC. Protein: CASSIGGQSYNEQFF.

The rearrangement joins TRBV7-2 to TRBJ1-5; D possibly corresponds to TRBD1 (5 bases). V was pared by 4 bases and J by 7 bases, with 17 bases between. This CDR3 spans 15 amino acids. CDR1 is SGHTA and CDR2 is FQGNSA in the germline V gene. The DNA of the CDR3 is TGTGCCAGCAGCTCCTACTTAGGGGCGAGGCAGCCCCAGCATTTT. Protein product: CASSSYLGARQPQHF.

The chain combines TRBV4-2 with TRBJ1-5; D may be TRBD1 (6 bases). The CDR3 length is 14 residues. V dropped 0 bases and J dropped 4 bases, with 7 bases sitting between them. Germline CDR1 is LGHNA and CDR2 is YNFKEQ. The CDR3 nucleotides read TGTGCCAGCAGCCAAGAAGGGGGTAATCAGCCCCAGCATTTT. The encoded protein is CASSQEGGNQPQHF.

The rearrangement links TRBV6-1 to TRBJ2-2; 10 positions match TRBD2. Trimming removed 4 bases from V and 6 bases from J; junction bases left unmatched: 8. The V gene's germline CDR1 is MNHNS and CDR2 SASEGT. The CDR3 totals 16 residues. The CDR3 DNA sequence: TGTGCCAGCAGTGCTAGAGCGGGGGGGATATCCGGGGAGCTGTTTTTT. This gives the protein CASSARAGGISGELFF.

In DNA, the CDR3 is TGTGCCTGGAGTGCCAGCGGGGGAGATACGCAGTATTTT. It encodes CAWSASGGDTQYF. The V call is TRBV30, the J call TRBJ2-3; the match to TRBD2 covers 8 bases. This CDR3 has 13 amino acids. Germline values: CDR1 GTSNPN, CDR2 SVGIG (reference sequence). The J segment lost 5 bases and the V segment lost 1 base, leaving 2 bases of the junction unmatched.

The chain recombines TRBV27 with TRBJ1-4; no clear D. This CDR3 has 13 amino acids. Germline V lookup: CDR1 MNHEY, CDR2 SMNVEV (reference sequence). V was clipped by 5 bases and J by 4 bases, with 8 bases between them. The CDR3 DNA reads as TGTGCCAGCAGTCCGCGGGATAATGAAAAACTGTTTTTT. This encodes CASSPRDNEKLFF.

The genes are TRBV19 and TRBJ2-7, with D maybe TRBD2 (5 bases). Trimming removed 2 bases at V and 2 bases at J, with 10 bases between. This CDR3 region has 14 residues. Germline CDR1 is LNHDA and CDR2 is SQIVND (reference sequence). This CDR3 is CASSIPGSAYEQYF. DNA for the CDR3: TGTGCCAGTAGTATACCGGGAAGCGCCTACGAGCAGTACTTC.

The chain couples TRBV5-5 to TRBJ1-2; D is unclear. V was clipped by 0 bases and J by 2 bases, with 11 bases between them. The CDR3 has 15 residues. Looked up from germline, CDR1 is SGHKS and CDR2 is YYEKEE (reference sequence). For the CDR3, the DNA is TGTGCCAGCAGCTTGGAGGAGAGCAGAAACTATGGCTACACCTTC. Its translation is CASSLEESRNYGYTF.

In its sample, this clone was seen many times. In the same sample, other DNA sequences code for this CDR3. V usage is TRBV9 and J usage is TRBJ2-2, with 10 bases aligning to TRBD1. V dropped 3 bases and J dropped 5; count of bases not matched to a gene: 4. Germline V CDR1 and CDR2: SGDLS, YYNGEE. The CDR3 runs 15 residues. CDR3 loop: CASSEAGQGTGELFF. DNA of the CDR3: TGTGCCAGCAGCGAAGCGGGACAGGGGACCGGGGAGCTGTTTTTT.

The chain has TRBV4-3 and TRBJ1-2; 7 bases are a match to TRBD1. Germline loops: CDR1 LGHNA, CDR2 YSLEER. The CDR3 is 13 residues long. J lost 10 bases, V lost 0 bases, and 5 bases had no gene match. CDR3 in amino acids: CASSQDRGQIYTF. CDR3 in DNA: TGCGCCAGCAGCCAAGATCGGGGACAGATCTACACCTTC.

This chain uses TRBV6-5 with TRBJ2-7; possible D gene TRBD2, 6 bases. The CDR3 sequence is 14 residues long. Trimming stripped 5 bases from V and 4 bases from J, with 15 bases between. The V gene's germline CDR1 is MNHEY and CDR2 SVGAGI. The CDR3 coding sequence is TGTGCCAGCAGTGGAGGGCCAGTGGGGTACGAGCAGTACTTC. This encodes CASSGGPVGYEQYF.

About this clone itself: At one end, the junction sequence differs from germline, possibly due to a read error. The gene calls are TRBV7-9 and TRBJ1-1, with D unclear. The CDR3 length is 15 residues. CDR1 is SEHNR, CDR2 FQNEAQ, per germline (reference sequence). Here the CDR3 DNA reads TGTGCCAGCAGTTTAGTGCGGCTGGCGAACACTGAAGCTTTCTTT. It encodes CASSLVRLANTEAFF. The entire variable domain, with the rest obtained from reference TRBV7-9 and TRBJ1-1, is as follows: DTGVSQNPRHKITKRGQNVTFRCDPISEHNRLYWYRQTLGQGPEFLTYFQNEAQLEKSRLLSDRFSAERPKGSFSTLEIQRTEQGDSAMYLCASSLVRLANTEAFFGQGTRLTVV.

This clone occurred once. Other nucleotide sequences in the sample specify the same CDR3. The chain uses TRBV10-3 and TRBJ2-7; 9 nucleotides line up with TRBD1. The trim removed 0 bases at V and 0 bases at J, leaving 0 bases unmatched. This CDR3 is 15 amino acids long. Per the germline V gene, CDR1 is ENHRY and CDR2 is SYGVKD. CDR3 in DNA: TGTGCCATCAGTGAGTCGACAGGGGGCTCCTACGAGCAGTACTTC. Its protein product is CAISESTGGSYEQYF.

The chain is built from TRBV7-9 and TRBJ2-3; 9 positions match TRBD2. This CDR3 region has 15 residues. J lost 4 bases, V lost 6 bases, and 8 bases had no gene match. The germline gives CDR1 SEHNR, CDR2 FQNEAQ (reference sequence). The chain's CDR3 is CASSLTSGGSDTQYF. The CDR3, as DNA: TGTGCCAGCAGTCTGACTAGCGGAGGCTCAGATACGCAGTATTTT.

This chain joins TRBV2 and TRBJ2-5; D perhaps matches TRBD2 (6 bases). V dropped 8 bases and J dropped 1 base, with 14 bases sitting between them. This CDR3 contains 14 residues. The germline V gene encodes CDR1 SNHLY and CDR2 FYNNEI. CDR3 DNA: TGTGCCAGCCGGCTAGCGCTCTCCCAAGAGACCCAGTACTTC. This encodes CASRLALSQETQYF.

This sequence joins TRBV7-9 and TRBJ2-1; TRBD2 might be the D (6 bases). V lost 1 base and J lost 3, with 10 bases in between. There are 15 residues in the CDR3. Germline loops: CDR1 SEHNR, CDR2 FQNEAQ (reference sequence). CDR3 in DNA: TGTGCCAGCAGCTTAGAGGGCGGGATCTACAATGAGCAGTTCTTC. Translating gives CASSLEGGIYNEQFF.

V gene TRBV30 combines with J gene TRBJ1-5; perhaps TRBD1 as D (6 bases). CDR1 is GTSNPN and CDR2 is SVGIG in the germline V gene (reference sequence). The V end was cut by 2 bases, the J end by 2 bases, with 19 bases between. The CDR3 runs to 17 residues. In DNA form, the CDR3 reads TGTGCCTGGAGTTATCGTTCAAGGGCAGGGGGCAATCAGCCCCAGCATTTT. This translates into CAWSYRSRAGGNQPQHF.